The 5 T cell receptor beta chains given below trace back to one sample, sequenced in a study of blood T cell repertoires in COVID-19 (TCRdb year 2020). The receptor library was made with the immunoSEQ multiplex PCR assay. Entries here come from immuneACCESS through TCRdb and include only in-frame sequences with V and J called. Some clones fail to appear in such tables; in the studies checked, an unresolved V gene covers under half of the shortfall, and the cause of the remainder is unknown. This sample is represented by fewer than 300,000 clones; more than 75% of them were singletons. The top ten constitute around 0.99% of the sample. The sample was peripheral blood. The receptors here all came from a middle-aged woman who had recovered from COVID-19.

This rearrangement joins TRBV11-2 to TRBJ1-4; D is undetermined. CDR1 SGHAT and CDR2 FQNNGV come from the germline V gene. The germline V and J ends were trimmed by 0 bases and 8 bases, with 13 bases remaining between them. The CDR3 length is 15 residues. CDR3 DNA: TGTGCCAGCAGCTTAGAGGGCGCAGGAGGGGAAAAACTGTTTTTT. This encodes CASSLEGAGGEKLFF.

The chain recombines TRBV18 with TRBJ2-7; 7 bases are a match to TRBD1. CDR3 length equals 13 residues. Germline-derived CDR1 and CDR2 are KGHSH and LQKENI. V lost 6 bases, J lost 2 bases, and 4 bases stayed unmatched. The CDR3: CASSPDRTYEQYF. The DNA of the CDR3 is TGTGCCAGCTCTCCGGACAGGACCTACGAGCAGTACTTC. Full variable domain (remainder filled in from reference TRBV18 and TRBJ2-7): NAGVMQNPRHLVRRRGQEARLRCSPMKGHSHVYWYRQLPEEGLKFMVYLQKENIIDESGMPKERFSAEFPKEGPSILRIQQVVRGDSAAYFCASSPDRTYEQYFGPGTRLTVT.

The gene calls are TRBV2 and TRBJ1-4, with D perhaps matching TRBD1 (5 bases). V was pared by 8 bases and J by 8 bases, with 18 bases between. Germline V lookup: CDR1 SNHLY, CDR2 FYNNEI. The CDR3 is 14 residues long. DNA for the CDR3: TGTGCCAGCGAGAATGAGGCAAAGGGGGAAAAACTGTTTTTT. Encoded protein: CASENEAKGEKLFF.

The V call is TRBV7-9, the J call TRBJ2-3, with a tentative D call TRBD2 (5 bases). The CDR3 runs to 13 residues. The ends were cut back, 7 bases at V and 1 base at J, with 9 bases in the middle. Germline CDR1 and CDR2: SEHNR and FQNEAQ (reference sequence). Written as DNA, the CDR3 is TGTGCCAGCACCCTTAGCGGCACAGATACGCAGTATTTT. Its protein product is CASTLSGTDTQYF.

The chain uses TRBV7-3 and TRBJ1-2; D remains unclear. Germline V gene data show CDR1 as SGHTA and CDR2 as FQGTGA. Trimming removed 5 bases at V and 7 bases at J, with 11 bases between. The CDR3 totals 12 residues. The CDR3 nucleotides are TGTGCCAGCAGCCCGGGAAGAGGTGGCTACACCTTC. This sequence encodes CASSPGRGGYTF.